This T cell receptor (beta chain) was recorded in a study of cytomegalovirus exposure and HLA in healthy donors. In this sample, this clone turned up a few times. Primers included in the PCR were 60 Vbeta and 13 Jbeta primers. Assay: immunoSEQ multiplex PCR; the TCRdb copy retains only in-frame clones and omits some. In the table there are more than 150,000 clones, about four fifths of which are singletons. The sample comprised PBMCs. The clonotype comes from a man aged 40-55 years in good health and CMV-seronegative.

CDR3 DNA: TGTGCCAGCAGTGACAACGGCGGGGCCTACGAGCAGTACTTC. Protein product: CASSDNGGAYEQYF. This chain uses TRBV6-4 with TRBJ2-7; tentative D call: TRBD2 (6 bases). CDR3 length equals 14 residues. Germline loops: CDR1 MRHNA, CDR2 SNTAGT. The V and J ends lost 2 bases and 2 bases respectively, with 10 bases between them.